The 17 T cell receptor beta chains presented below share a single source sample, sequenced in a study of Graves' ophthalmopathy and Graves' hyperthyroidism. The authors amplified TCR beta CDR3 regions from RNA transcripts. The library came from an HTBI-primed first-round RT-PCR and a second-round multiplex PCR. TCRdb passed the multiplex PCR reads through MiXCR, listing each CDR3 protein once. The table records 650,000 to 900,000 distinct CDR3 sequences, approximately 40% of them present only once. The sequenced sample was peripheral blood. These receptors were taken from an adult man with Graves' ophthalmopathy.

Written as DNA, the CDR3 is TGTGCCAGCAGCAGGGACAGGACCCCCACAGGTGGCTACACCTTC. This encodes CASSRDRTPTGGYTF. The chain uses TRBV5-4 and TRBJ1-2, with 8 positions matching TRBD1. J lost 7 bases, V lost 4 bases, and 12 bases had no gene match. Germline V gene lookup returns CDR1 SGHNT and CDR2 YYREEE (reference sequence). The CDR3 extends over 15 amino acids.

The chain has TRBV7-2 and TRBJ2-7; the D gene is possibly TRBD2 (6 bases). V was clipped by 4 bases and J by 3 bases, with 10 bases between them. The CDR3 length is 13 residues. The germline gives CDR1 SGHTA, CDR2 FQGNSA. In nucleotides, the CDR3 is TGTGCCAGCAGCTCGATAGCGGTCTACGAGCAGTACTTC. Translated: CASSSIAVYEQYF.

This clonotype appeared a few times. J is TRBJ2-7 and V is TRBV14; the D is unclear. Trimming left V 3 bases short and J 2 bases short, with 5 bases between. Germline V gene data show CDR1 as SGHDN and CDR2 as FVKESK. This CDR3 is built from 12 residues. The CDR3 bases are TGTGCCAGCAGCCAGGAAACCTACGAGCAGTACTTC. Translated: CASSQETYEQYF.

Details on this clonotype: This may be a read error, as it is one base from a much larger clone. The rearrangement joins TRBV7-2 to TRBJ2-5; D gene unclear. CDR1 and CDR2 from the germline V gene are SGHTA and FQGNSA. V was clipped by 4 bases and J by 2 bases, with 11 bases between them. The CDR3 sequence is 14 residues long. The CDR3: CASSSTNFQETQYF. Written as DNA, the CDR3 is TGTGCCAGCAGCTCAACAAACTTTCAAGAGACCCAGTACTTC.

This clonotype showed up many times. CDR3 protein: CSVAGKMNTEAFF. The CDR3 DNA follows: TGCAGCGTTGCCGGAAAGATGAACACTGAAGCTTTCTTT. V and J are TRBV29-1 and TRBJ1-1; D is unclear. Trimming removed 4 bases from V and 0 bases from J, with 9 bases in between. Looked up from germline, CDR1 is SQVTM and CDR2 is ANQGSEA. CDR3 length: 13 amino acids.

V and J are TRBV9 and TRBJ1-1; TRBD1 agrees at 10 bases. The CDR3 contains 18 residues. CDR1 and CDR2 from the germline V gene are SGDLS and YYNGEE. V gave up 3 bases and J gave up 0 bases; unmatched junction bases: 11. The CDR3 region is CASSGGTGEGKMNTEAFF. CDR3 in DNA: TGTGCCAGCAGCGGGGGGACAGGGGAGGGAAAAATGAACACTGAAGCTTTCTTT.

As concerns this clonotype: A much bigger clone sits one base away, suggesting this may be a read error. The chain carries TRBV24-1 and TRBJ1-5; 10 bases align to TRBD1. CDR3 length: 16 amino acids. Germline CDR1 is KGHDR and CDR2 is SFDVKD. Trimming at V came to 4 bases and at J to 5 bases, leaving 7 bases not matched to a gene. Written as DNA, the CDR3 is TGTGCCACCAGTGACCCAGGGACAGGGGCCGATCAGCCCCAGCATTTT. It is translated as CATSDPGTGADQPQHF.

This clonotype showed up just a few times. CDR3 amino acids: CASSHEWYEQYF. The CDR3 nucleotides are TGTGCCAGCAGCCACGAATGGTACGAGCAGTACTTC. The chain recombines TRBV7-9 with TRBJ2-7; D is undetermined. CDR1 is SEHNR, CDR2 FQNEAQ, per germline (reference sequence). The ends were cut back, 5 bases at V and 4 bases at J, with 9 bases in the middle. This CDR3 has 12 amino acids.

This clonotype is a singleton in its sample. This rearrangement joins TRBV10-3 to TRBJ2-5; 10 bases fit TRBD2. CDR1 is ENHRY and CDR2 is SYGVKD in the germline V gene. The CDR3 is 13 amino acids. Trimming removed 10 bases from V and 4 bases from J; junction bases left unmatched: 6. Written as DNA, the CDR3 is TGTGCCACCCTAGCGGGAGCAGCAGAGACCCAGTACTTC. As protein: CATLAGAAETQYF.

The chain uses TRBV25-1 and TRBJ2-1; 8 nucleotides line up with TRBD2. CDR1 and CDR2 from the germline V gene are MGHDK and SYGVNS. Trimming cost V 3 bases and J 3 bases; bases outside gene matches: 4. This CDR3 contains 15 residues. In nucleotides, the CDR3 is TGTGCCAGCAGTGACGCGGGGGGAAGCTACAATGAGCAGTTCTTC. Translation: CASSDAGGSYNEQFF.

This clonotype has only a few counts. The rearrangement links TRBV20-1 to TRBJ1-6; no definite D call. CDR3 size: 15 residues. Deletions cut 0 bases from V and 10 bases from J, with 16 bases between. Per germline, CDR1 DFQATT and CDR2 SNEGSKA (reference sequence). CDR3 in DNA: TGCAGTGCTAGAGAAATTGTGGGAAGGGAATCACCCCTCCACTTT. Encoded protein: CSAREIVGRESPLHF.

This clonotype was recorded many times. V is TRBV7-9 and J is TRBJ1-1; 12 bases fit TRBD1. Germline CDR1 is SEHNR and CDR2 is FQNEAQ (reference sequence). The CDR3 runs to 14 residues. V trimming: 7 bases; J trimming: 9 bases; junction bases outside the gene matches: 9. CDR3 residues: CASTRTGTGGQAFF. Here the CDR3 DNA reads TGTGCCAGCACTCGAACCGGGACAGGGGGCCAAGCTTTCTTT.

The CDR3 spells CASSETLETYEQYF. The DNA for the CDR3 is TGTGCCAGCAGTGAAACGCTGGAAACCTACGAGCAGTACTTC. This rearrangement joins TRBV6-1 to TRBJ2-7; the D is unclear. The CDR3 consists of 14 residues. V gave up 2 bases and J gave up 2 bases, with 10 bases separating them. Germline V gene data show CDR1 as MNHNS and CDR2 as SASEGT.

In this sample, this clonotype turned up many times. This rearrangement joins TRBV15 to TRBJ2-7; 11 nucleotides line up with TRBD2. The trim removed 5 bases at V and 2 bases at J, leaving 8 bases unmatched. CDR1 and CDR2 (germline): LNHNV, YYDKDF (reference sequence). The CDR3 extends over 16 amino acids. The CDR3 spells CATSARLAGRTYEQYF. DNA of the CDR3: TGTGCCACCAGCGCACGACTAGCGGGGCGCACCTACGAGCAGTACTTC.

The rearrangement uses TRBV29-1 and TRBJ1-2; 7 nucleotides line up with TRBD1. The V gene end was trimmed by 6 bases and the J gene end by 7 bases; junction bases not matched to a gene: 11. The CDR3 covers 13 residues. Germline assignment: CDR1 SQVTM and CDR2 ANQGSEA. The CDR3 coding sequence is TGCAGCGTGGATAGCAGGGGGAGGGCTGGCTACACCTTC. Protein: CSVDSRGRAGYTF.

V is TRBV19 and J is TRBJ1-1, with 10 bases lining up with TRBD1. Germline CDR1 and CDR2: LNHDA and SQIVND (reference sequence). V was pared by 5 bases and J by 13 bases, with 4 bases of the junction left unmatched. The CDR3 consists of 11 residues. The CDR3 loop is CASSQGTGVFF. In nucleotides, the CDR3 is TGTGCCAGTAGTCAAGGGACAGGGGTTTTCTTT.

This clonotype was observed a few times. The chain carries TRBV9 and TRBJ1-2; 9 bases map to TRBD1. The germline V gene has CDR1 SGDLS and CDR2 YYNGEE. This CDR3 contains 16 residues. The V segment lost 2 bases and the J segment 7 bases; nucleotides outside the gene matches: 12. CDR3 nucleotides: TGTGCCAGCAGCGTCAACCGGGACAGGGTGGCGGCTGGCTACACCTTC. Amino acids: CASSVNRDRVAAGYTF.